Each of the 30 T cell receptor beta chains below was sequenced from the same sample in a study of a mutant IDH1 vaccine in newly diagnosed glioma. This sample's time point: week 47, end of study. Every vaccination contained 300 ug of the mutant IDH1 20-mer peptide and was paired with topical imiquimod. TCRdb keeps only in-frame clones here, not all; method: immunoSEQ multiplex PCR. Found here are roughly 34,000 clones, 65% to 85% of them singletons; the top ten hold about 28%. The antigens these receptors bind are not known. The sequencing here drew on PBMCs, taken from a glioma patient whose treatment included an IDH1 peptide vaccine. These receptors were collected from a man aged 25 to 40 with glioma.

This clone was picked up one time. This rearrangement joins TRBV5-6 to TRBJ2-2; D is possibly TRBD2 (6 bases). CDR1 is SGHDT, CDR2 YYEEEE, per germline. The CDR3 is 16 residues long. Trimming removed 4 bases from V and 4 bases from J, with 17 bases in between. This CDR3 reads CASSRVLALGTGELFF. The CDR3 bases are TGTGCCAGCAGCCGGGTTCTAGCGCTCGGCACCGGGGAGCTGTTTTTT. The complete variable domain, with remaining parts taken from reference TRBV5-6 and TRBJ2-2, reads DAGVTQSPTHLIKTRGQQVTLRCSPKSGHDTVSWYQQALGQGPQFIFQYYEEEERQRGNFPDRFSGHQFPNYSSELNVNALLLGDSALYLCASSRVLALGTGELFFGEGSRLTVL.

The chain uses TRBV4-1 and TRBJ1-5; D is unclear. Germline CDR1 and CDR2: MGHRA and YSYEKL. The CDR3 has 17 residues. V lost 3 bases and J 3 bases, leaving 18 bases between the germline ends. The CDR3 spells CASSQSPPPGFNQPQHF. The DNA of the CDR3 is TGCGCCAGCAGCCAGTCTCCCCCTCCCGGGTTCAATCAGCCCCAGCATTTT.

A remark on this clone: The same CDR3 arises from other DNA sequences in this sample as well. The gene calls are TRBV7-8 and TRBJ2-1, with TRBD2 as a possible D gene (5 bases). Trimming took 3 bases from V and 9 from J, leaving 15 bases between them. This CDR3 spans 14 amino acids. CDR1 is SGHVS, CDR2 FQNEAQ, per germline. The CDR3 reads CASSLRADRGEQFF. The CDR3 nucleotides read TGTGCCAGCAGCTTGAGGGCCGATCGAGGTGAGCAGTTCTTC. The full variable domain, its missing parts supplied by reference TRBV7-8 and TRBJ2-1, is GAGVSQSPRYKVAKRGQDVALRCDPISGHVSLFWYQQALGQGPEFLTYFQNEAQLDKSGLPSDRFFAERPEGSVSTLKIQRTQQEDSAVYLCASSLRADRGEQFFGPGTRLTVL.

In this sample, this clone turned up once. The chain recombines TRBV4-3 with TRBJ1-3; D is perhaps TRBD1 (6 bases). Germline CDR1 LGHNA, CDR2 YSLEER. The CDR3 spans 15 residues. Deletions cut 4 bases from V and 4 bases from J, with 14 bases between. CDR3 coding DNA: TGCGCCAGCAGCCCGGGGGCAGGGGCAGGAAACACCATATATTTT. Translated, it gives CASSPGAGAGNTIYF.

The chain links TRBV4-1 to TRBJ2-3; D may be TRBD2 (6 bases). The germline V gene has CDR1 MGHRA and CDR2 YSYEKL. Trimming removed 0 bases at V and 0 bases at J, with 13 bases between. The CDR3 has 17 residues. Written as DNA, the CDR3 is TGCGCCAGCAGCCAAGAGGGGACTGTAACTAGCACAGATACGCAGTATTTT. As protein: CASSQEGTVTSTDTQYF.

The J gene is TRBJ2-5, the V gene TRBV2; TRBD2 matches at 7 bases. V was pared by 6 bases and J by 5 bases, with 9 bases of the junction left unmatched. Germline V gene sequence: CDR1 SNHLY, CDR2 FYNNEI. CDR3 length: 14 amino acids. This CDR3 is CASRRPAGPETQYF. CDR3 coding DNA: TGTGCCAGCAGGCGACCAGCGGGACCGGAGACCCAGTACTTC.

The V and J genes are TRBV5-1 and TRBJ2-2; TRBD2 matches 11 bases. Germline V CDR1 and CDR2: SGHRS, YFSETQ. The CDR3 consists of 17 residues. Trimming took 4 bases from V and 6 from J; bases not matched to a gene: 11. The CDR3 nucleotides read TGCGCCAGCAGCGGGACTAGCGGCCAGGGCAGGGCCGGGGAGCTGTTTTTT. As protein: CASSGTSGQGRAGELFF. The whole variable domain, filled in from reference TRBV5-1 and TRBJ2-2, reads KAGVTQTPRYLIKTRGQQVTLSCSPISGHRSVSWYQQTPGQGLQFLFEYFSETQRNKGNFPGRFSGRQFSNSRSEMNVSTLELGDSALYLCASSGTSGQGRAGELFFGEGSRLTVL.

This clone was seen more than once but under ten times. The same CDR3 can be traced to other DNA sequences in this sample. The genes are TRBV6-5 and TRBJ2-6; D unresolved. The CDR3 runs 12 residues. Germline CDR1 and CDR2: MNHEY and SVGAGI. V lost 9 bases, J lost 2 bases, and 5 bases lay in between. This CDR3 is CASRTGANVLTF. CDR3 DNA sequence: TGTGCCAGTCGGACTGGGGCCAACGTCCTGACTTTC.

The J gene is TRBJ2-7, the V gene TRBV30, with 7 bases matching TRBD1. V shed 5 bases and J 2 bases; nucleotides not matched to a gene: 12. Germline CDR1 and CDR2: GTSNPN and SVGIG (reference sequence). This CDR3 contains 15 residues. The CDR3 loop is CAWHPGTAAAYEQYF. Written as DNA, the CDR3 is TGTGCCTGGCACCCCGGGACAGCGGCCGCCTACGAGCAGTACTTC.

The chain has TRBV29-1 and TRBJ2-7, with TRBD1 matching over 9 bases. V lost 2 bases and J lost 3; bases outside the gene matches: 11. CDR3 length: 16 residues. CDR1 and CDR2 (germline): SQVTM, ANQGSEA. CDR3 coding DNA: TGCAGCGTTGAATTCTTTGGACAGGGGACCCTCTACGAGCAGTACTTC. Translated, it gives CSVEFFGQGTLYEQYF.

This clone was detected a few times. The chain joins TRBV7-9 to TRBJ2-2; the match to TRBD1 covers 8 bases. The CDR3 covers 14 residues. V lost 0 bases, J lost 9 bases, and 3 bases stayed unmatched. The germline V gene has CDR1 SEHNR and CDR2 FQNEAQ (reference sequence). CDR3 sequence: CASSLATGVRELFF. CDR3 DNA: TGTGCCAGCAGCTTAGCGACAGGGGTTCGGGAGCTGTTTTTT.

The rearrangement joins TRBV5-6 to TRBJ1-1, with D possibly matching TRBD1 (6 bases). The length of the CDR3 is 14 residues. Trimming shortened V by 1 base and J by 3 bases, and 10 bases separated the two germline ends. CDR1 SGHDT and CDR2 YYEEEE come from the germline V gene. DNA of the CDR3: TGTGCCAGCAGCTTGTCAGGGGTCGACACTGAAGCTTTCTTT. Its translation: CASSLSGVDTEAFF.

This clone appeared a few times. This chain's CDR3 is CAWSLKGGLRNEQFF. The CDR3 DNA follows: TGTGCCTGGAGCCTAAAGGGAGGTCTGAGAAATGAGCAGTTCTTC. The chain links TRBV30 to TRBJ2-1; tentative D call: TRBD2 (6 bases). Germline CDR1 is GTSNPN and CDR2 is SVGIG (reference sequence). CDR3 length equals 15 residues. The V end was cut by 3 bases, the J end by 7 bases, with 19 bases between.

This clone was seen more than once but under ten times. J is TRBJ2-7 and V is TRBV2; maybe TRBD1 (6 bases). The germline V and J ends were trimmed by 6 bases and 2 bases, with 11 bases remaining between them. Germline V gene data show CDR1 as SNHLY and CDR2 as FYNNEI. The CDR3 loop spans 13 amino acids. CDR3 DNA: TGTGCCAGCAGCCCCACAGGGACCTACGAGCAGTACTTC. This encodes CASSPTGTYEQYF.

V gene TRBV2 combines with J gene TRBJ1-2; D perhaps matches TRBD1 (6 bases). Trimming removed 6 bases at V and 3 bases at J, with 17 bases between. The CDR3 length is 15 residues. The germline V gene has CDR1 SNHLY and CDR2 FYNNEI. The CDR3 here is CASREQGQSYYGYTF. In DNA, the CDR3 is TGTGCCAGCAGGGAACAAGGACAGTCATACTATGGCTACACCTTC.

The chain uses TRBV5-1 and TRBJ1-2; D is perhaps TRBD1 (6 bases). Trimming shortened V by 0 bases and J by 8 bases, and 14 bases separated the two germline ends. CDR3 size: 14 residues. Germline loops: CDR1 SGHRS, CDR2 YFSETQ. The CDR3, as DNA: TGCGCCAGCAGCTTGGTTAGAGGGGGTTCGGGCTACACCTTC. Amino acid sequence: CASSLVRGGSGYTF.

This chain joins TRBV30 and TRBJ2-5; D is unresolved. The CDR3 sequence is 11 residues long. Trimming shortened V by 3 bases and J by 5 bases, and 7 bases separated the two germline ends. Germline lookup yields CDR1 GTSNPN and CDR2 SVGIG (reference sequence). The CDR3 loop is CAWRSGETQYF. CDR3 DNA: TGTGCCTGGAGATCCGGGGAGACCCAGTACTTC.

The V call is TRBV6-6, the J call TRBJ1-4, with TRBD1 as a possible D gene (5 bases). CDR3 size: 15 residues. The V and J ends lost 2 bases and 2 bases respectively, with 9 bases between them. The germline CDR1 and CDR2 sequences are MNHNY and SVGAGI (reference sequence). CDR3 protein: CASSYGGGTNEKLFF. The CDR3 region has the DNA TGTGCCAGCAGTTACGGCGGGGGGACTAATGAAAAACTGTTTTTT.

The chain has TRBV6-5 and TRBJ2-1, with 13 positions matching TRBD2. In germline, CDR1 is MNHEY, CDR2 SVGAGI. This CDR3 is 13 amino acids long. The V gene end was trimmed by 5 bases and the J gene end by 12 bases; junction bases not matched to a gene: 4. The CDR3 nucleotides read TGTGCCAGCAGTGCCGGACTAGCGGGGGTGCAGTTCTTC. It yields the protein CASSAGLAGVQFF.

CDR3 sequence reads: CAWSQTYQNTQYF. The CDR3 nucleotides read TGTGCCTGGAGTCAGACTTACCAGAATACGCAGTATTTT. V is TRBV30 and J is TRBJ2-3, with no clear D. CDR3 length: 13 residues. Germline V CDR1 and CDR2: GTSNPN, SVGIG (reference sequence). V gave up 2 bases and J gave up 7 bases, with 13 bases separating them.

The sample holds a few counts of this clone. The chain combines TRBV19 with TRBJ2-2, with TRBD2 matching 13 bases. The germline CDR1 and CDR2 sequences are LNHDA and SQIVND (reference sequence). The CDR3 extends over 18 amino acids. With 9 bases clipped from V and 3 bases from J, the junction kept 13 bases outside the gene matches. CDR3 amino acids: CASLTGLAGDRYTGELFF. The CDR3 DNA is TGTGCCAGCCTGACAGGACTAGCGGGAGATCGGTACACCGGGGAGCTGTTTTTT. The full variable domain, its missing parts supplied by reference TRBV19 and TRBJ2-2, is DGGITQSPKYLFRKEGQNVTLSCEQNLNHDAMYWYRQDPGQGLRLIYYSQIVNDFQKGDIAEGYSVSREKKESFPLTVTSAQKNPTAFYLCASLTGLAGDRYTGELFFGEGSRLTVL.

CDR3 region: CASSPGGGNGGYTF. The CDR3 DNA reads as TGCGCCAGCAGCCCCGGGGGGGGAAACGGTGGCTACACCTTC. The chain combines TRBV5-1 with TRBJ1-2, with a tentative D call TRBD1 (5 bases). The V end lost 4 bases, the J end lost 7 bases, and 17 bases lay between the germline ends. Germline V gene sequence: CDR1 SGHRS, CDR2 YFSETQ. This CDR3 is built from 14 residues.

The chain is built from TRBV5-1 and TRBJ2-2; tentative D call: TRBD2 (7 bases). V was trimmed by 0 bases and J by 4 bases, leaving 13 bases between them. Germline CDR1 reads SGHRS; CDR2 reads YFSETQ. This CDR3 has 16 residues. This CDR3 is CASSLARGASTGELFF. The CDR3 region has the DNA TGCGCCAGCAGCTTGGCTCGGGGGGCAAGCACCGGGGAGCTGTTTTTT. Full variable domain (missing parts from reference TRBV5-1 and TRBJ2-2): KAGVTQTPRYLIKTRGQQVTLSCSPISGHRSVSWYQQTPGQGLQFLFEYFSETQRNKGNFPGRFSGRQFSNSRSEMNVSTLELGDSALYLCASSLARGASTGELFFGEGSRLTVL.

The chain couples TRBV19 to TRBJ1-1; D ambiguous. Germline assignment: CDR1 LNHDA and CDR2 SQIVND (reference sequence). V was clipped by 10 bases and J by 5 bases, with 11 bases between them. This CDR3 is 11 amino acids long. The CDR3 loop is CAIWAGTEAFF. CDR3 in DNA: TGTGCCATATGGGCGGGGACTGAAGCTTTCTTT.

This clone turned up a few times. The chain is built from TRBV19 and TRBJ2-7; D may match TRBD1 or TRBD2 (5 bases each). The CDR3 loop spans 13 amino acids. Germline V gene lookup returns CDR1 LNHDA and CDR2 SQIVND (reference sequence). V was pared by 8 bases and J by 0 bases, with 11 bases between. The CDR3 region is CASGDVHSYEQYF. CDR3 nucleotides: TGTGCCAGTGGGGACGTCCACTCCTACGAGCAGTACTTC.

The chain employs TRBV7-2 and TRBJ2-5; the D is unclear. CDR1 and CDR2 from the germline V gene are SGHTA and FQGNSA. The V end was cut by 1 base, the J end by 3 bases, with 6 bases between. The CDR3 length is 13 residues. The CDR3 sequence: CASSLGLEETQYF. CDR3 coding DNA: TGTGCCAGCAGCTTAGGGTTAGAAGAGACCCAGTACTTC. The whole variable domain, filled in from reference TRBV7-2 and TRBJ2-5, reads GAGVSQSPSNKVTEKGKDVELRCDPISGHTALYWYRQSLGQGLEFLIYFQGNSAPDKSGLPSDRFSAERTGGSVSTLTIQRTQQEDSAVYLCASSLGLEETQYFGPGTRLLVL.

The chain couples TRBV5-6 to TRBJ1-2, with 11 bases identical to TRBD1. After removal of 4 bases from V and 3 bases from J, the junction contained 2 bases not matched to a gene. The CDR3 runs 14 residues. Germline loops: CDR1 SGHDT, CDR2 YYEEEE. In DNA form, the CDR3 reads TGTGCCAGCAGCCTGGACAGGGGGCACTATGGCTACACCTTC. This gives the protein CASSLDRGHYGYTF.

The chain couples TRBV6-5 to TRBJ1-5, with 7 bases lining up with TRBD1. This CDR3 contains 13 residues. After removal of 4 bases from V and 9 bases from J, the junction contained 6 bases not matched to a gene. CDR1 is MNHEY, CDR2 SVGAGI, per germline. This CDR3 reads CASSSGQFRPQHF. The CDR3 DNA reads TGTGCCAGCAGTTCGGGACAGTTTCGGCCCCAGCATTTT.

Here the CDR3 DNA reads TGCGCCAGCACCCGCGGGACAGGGGAGTACGAGCAGTACTTC. As protein: CASTRGTGEYEQYF. The V call is TRBV5-1, the J call TRBJ2-7, with 10 bases aligning to TRBD1. There are 14 residues in the CDR3. CDR1 and CDR2 from the germline V gene are SGHRS and YFSETQ. Trimming took 6 bases from V and 4 from J; bases not matched to a gene: 7.

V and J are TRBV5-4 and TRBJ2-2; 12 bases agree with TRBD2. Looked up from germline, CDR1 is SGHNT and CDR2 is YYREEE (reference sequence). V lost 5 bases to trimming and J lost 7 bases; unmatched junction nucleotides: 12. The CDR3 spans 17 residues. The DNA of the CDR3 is TGTGCCAGCAGAAATCCCCTAGCGGGGGGGCGTGGCGGGGAGCTGTTTTTT. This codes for CASRNPLAGGRGGELFF.